This T cell receptor beta chain was obtained from a study of cytomegalovirus exposure and HLA in healthy donors. Across the study: A preliminary data release comprised approximately 85 million unique TCRs obtained from HLA-typed donors. Study-wide results and limits: Altogether, 160 or so TCR beta chains were recorded as cytomegalovirus-associated. Earlier findings revealed that most TCR beta V segments proved productive either about 90% or about 30% of the time.

J was trimmed by 7 bases and V by 4 bases; bases with no gene match: 6. The CDR3 extends over 14 amino acids. Germline values: CDR1 MNHEY, CDR2 SVGAGI. This clone was detected only a few times. As yet, its antigen is unknown. The PCR was carried out with 60 Vbeta primers and 13 Jbeta primers. How the authors handled the data: In a later analysis, tens of millions of unique TCR beta chains included roughly 11 million shared by two or more donors. TCRdb keeps only in-frame clones here, not all; method: immunoSEQ multiplex PCR. V and J calls and clone size are those listed in that table; D and trimming were worked out from the DNA. The sample lists tens of thousands of clones, around two thirds seen once, with about 5% in the top ten.

This TCR was recovered from a woman younger than 45 in good health and CMV-seropositive. The sample was PBMCs. This sequence joins TRBV6-5 and TRBJ1-5; TRBD1 matches 8 bases. The CDR3 nucleotides are TGTGCCAGCAGTTTCGCAGGGGGCGGCCAGCCCCAGCATTTT. It is translated as CASSFAGGGQPQHF.